This TCR beta chain comes out of a study of blood T cell repertoires in COVID-19. The CDR3 extends over 15 amino acids. The trim removed 4 bases at V and 3 bases at J, leaving 7 bases unmatched. Germline-derived CDR1 and CDR2 are MDHEN and SYDVKM. Clones were sequenced by immunoSEQ multiplex PCR, and TCRdb holds only the in-frame ones, with some missing. The table has approximately 180,000 clones, 75% to 90% seen once. The V gene is TRBV28, the J gene TRBJ2-7; TRBD1 matches at 9 bases. The TCR sequence derives from a woman between 40 and 55 years old with COVID-19, enrolled during active disease. Sequenced input: peripheral blood. CDR3 nucleotides: TGTGCCAGCAGTTCGTCCGGGACAGGGAGCTACGAGCAGTACTTC. This translates into CASSSSGTGSYEQYF.